Listed here is a single T cell receptor beta chain. Per the original methods: Amplification of reference gene primers provided the estimated nucleated cell counts. Libraries were prepared by immunoSEQ multiplex PCR; TCRdb keeps only in-frame clonotypes and omits some of them. V and J calls and clone size come straight from that table; D and trimming were deduced from the DNA. Of fewer than 350,000 clones listed, 80% to 90% were seen once; the top ten hold approximately 12%. Trimming removed 5 bases from V and 10 bases from J; junction bases left unmatched: 9. Germline assignment: CDR1 LNHDA and CDR2 SQIVND (reference sequence). The CDR3 covers 15 residues. The sample originates from a study of blood T cell repertoires in COVID-19. For the study at large: Researchers got acute and convalescent COVID-19 samples from the United States, Italy and Spain. T cells, B-cell-depleted T cells, or PBMCs supplied cDNA or gDNA.

This TCR derives from a woman aged 25 to 45 with COVID-19, enrolled during active disease. Input material: peripheral blood. This chain joins TRBV19 and TRBJ2-1; 12 bases align to TRBD2. The CDR3 here is CASSYLAGGQTEQFF. In DNA, the CDR3 is TGTGCCAGTAGTTATCTAGCGGGGGGGCAGACGGAGCAGTTCTTC.